Each of the 28 T cell receptor beta chains below was sequenced from the same sample in a study of T cell responses to AZD1222 COVID-19 vaccine (dated by TCRdb to the early 2020s). The time point label, read with the paper, signifies: baseline before first vaccination. Libraries were prepared through the immunoSEQ multiplex PCR assay. Imported from immuneACCESS, the table was reduced by TCRdb to in-frame sequences with V and J called. These copies leave out some clones; in studies compared against another copy, an unresolved V gene accounts for under half, and the cause of the remainder is not known. This sample gives fewer than 90,000 clones in total; 87% of them show up just once. Roughly a quarter of the sample belongs to the ten largest clones. The specimen was peripheral blood, collected on day 0 of AZD1222 vaccination. The receptors were gathered from an adult in good health.

This chain links TRBV12-3 or TRBV12-4 with TRBJ2-3, with D perhaps TRBD2 (6 bases). Trimming took off 8 bases at V and 8 bases at J, with 14 bases between the two ends. This CDR3 region has 12 residues. This chain's CDR3 is CASDAGPITQYF. DNA for the CDR3: TGTGCCAGCGATGCGGGACCAATTACGCAGTATTTT.

The V and J genes are TRBV19 and TRBJ1-2; maybe TRBD1 (6 bases). V was clipped by 1 base and J by 1 base, with 13 bases between them. Looked up from germline, CDR1 is LNHDA and CDR2 is SQIVND (reference sequence). There are 16 residues in the CDR3. CDR3 sequence: CASSIAEDSHNYGYTF. CDR3 nucleotides: TGTGCCAGTAGTATAGCCGAGGACAGCCATAACTATGGCTACACCTTC.

This chain links TRBV30 with TRBJ1-2; 7 nucleotides line up with TRBD1. Trimming cost V 3 bases and J 8 bases; bases outside gene matches: 9. The CDR3 is made up of 13 amino acids. Germline CDR1 GTSNPN, CDR2 SVGIG (reference sequence). CDR3 residues: CAWSPTGVWGYTF. The CDR3 bases are TGTGCCTGGAGCCCAACAGGGGTTTGGGGCTACACCTTC.

The gene calls are TRBV2 and TRBJ2-5, with a tentative D call TRBD2 (6 bases). V lost 8 bases and J 1 base, leaving 17 bases between the germline ends. The CDR3 has 15 amino acids. Germline CDR1 is SNHLY and CDR2 is FYNNEI. CDR3 DNA: TGTGCCAGCTCCCGGGCGCGGGGCCCCCAAGAGACCCAGTACTTC. It yields the protein CASSRARGPQETQYF. Complete variable domain (other parts from reference TRBV2 and TRBJ2-5): EPEVTQTPSHQVTQMGQEVILRCVPISNHLYFYWYRQILGQKVEFLVSFYNNEISEKSEIFDDQFSVERPDGSNFTLKIRSTKLEDSAMYFCASSRARGPQETQYFGPGTRLLVL.

The V and J genes are TRBV18 and TRBJ2-1, with D uncertain. V lost 1 base and J 4 bases, leaving 11 bases between the germline ends. Germline V lookup: CDR1 KGHSH, CDR2 LQKENI. CDR3 size: 15 residues. The CDR3: CASSPQRDSYNEQFF. The CDR3 coding sequence is TGTGCCAGCTCACCACAGCGTGATAGTTACAATGAGCAGTTCTTC.

This clone was seen more than once but under ten times. The genes are TRBV11-3 and TRBJ2-3; 9 bases are shared with TRBD1. This CDR3 contains 15 residues. Looked up from germline, CDR1 is SGHNT and CDR2 is YENEEA. V trimming: 3 bases; J trimming: 1 base; junction bases outside the gene matches: 2. The CDR3 sequence: CASSFRQGGTDTQYF. For the CDR3, the DNA is TGTGCCAGCAGCTTCCGACAGGGGGGCACAGATACGCAGTATTTT.

A single count supports this clone. V gene TRBV9 combines with J gene TRBJ1-1; 8 bases are shared with TRBD1. The V gene's germline CDR1 is SGDLS and CDR2 YYNGEE. Trimming at V came to 4 bases and at J to 5 bases, leaving 10 bases not matched to a gene. This CDR3 contains 15 residues. CDR3 amino acids: CASSPRRGLTTEAFF. DNA of the CDR3: TGTGCCAGCAGCCCGCGCAGGGGGCTGACAACTGAAGCTTTCTTT.

This clone is a singleton in its sample. The chain couples TRBV19 to TRBJ1-1; possibly TRBD1 for D (6 bases). Trimming removed 4 bases at V and 11 bases at J, with 20 bases between. From germline, CDR1 is LNHDA and CDR2 SQIVND (reference sequence). The CDR3 spans 14 residues. The CDR3, as DNA: TGTGCCAGTAGTAGGAGTACAGGGAGAAGTCATGCTTTCTTT. Amino acid sequence: CASSRSTGRSHAFF.

The chain has TRBV7-2 and TRBJ1-2; 7 nucleotides agree with TRBD1. CDR3 length: 17 amino acids. V gave up 2 bases and J gave up 7 bases; unmatched junction bases: 16. Germline CDR1 SGHTA, CDR2 FQGNSA. CDR3 loop: CASSLPGQTTKRRGYTF. CDR3 sequence (DNA): TGTGCCAGCAGCTTACCGGGACAGACAACCAAGCGTCGTGGCTACACCTTC.

V gene TRBV4-1 combines with J gene TRBJ2-2; TRBD2 might be the D (6 bases). Germline-derived CDR1 and CDR2 are MGHRA and YSYEKL. The CDR3 length is 15 residues. Trimming stripped 2 bases from V and 4 bases from J, with 11 bases between. CDR3 bases: TGCGCCAGCAGCCAAATGGAGGGGTCCACCGGGGAGCTGTTTTTT. Protein: CASSQMEGSTGELFF.

This chain connects TRBV7-9 to TRBJ1-1, with D perhaps matching TRBD1 (5 bases). V lost 1 base, J lost 13 bases, and 19 bases lay in between. Germline CDR1 SEHNR, CDR2 FQNEAQ (reference sequence). This CDR3 region has 14 residues. Here the CDR3 reads CASSLGGTDTGIFF. The CDR3, as DNA: TGTGCCAGCAGCTTAGGCGGGACTGATACCGGGATTTTCTTT.

CDR3 DNA: TGTGCCAGCAGCTTACAAGAGAACACTGAAGCTTTCTTT. Protein sequence: CASSLQENTEAFF. The gene calls are TRBV11-1 and TRBJ1-1, with D hard to call. The V gene lost 2 bases and the J gene lost 1 base, with 5 bases spanning the gap. The CDR3 runs to 13 residues. The germline CDR1 and CDR2 sequences are SGHAT and FQDESV (reference sequence).

The chain has TRBV5-1 and TRBJ2-2; D call uncertain. V was pared by 2 bases and J by 4 bases, with 9 bases between. Germline CDR1 and CDR2: SGHRS and YFSETQ. The CDR3 length is 14 residues. CDR3 sequence reads: CASSFVNPTGELFF. In DNA form, the CDR3 reads TGCGCCAGCAGCTTCGTCAATCCCACCGGGGAGCTGTTTTTT.

V is TRBV3-1 (or the pseudogene TRBV3-2) and J is TRBJ2-7; unclear D gene. Trimming removed 1 base at V and 0 bases at J, with 10 bases between. The CDR3 totals 15 residues. Germline CDR1 LGHDT, CDR2 YNNKEL (reference sequence). CDR3 residues: CASSQVFGNSYEQYF. Written as DNA, the CDR3 is TGTGCCAGCAGCCAAGTTTTTGGGAACTCCTACGAGCAGTACTTC.

This clone showed up just once. CDR3 nucleotide sequence: TGTGCCAGCACCGGACAGGGGGGGGGCACAGATACGCAGTATTTT. It translates to CASTGQGGGTDTQYF. The rearrangement uses TRBV11-3 and TRBJ2-3; 10 bases are a match to TRBD1. The V gene end was trimmed by 7 bases and the J gene end by 1 base; junction bases not matched to a gene: 5. This CDR3 comprises 15 residues. The germline CDR1 and CDR2 sequences are SGHNT and YENEEA.

The chain has TRBV19 and TRBJ2-7; the D gene could be TRBD1 or TRBD2 (5 bases each). CDR3 length: 14 amino acids. Germline V gene lookup returns CDR1 LNHDA and CDR2 SQIVND (reference sequence). The CDR3 sequence is CATSTGTLFYEQYF. CDR3 coding DNA: TGTGCTACTTCCACCGGGACGCTCTTCTACGAGCAGTACTTC.

The chain carries TRBV19 and TRBJ1-5; D unresolved. The CDR3 runs to 13 residues. The V gene's germline CDR1 is LNHDA and CDR2 SQIVND (reference sequence). Trimming shortened V by 5 bases and J by 5 bases, and 10 bases separated the two germline ends. The CDR3 protein is CASSSQEDQPQHF. DNA of the CDR3: TGTGCCAGTAGTTCTCAGGAGGATCAGCCCCAGCATTTT.

The chain uses TRBV10-3 and TRBJ1-1; a weak D match, TRBD1 (5 bases). The CDR3 spans 14 residues. Germline V gene sequence: CDR1 ENHRY, CDR2 SYGVKD. V dropped 10 bases and J dropped 0 bases, with 15 bases sitting between them. CDR3 in DNA: TGTGCCACCTGGGACGGAAACATGAACACTGAAGCTTTCTTT. It translates to CATWDGNMNTEAFF.

This chain uses TRBV11-2 with TRBJ1-2; D may be TRBD1 (5 bases). This CDR3 is 15 amino acids long. Deletions cut 0 bases from V and 0 bases from J, with 8 bases between. Germline lookup yields CDR1 SGHAT and CDR2 FQNNGV. CDR3 amino acids: CASSLEPGPNYGYTF. The CDR3 bases are TGTGCCAGCAGCTTAGAACCAGGGCCTAACTATGGCTACACCTTC. Complete variable domain (other parts from reference TRBV11-2 and TRBJ1-2): EAGVAQSPRYKIIEKRQSVAFWCNPISGHATLYWYQQILGQGPKLLIQFQNNGVVDDSQLPKDRFSAERLKGVDSTLKIQPAKLEDSAVYLCASSLEPGPNYGYTFGSGTRLTVV.

J is TRBJ1-3 and V is TRBV14, with D unclear. V was cut by 0 bases and J by 4 bases, with 16 bases left in between. This CDR3 has 17 residues. Germline CDR1 is SGHDN and CDR2 is FVKESK. Here the CDR3 DNA reads TGTGCCAGCAGCCAAGATCCGGCCGGAGCAGCGGGAAACACCATATATTTT. Its protein is CASSQDPAGAAGNTIYF.

This chain connects TRBV7-8 to TRBJ1-1; 8 nucleotides agree with TRBD1. Germline CDR1 and CDR2: SGHVS and FQNEAQ. This CDR3 has 14 residues. Losses at the gene ends were 2 bases for V and 4 bases for J; bases not matched to a gene: 3. DNA of the CDR3: TGTGCCAGCAGCTTAAGTACAGGGGGCACTGAAGCTTTCTTT. This gives the protein CASSLSTGGTEAFF.

About this clone: Germline and junction disagree at one end, which may indicate a read error. The chain combines TRBV30 with TRBJ2-3; TRBD2 matches 7 bases. From germline, CDR1 is GTSNPN and CDR2 SVGIG (reference sequence). The CDR3 is made up of 11 amino acids. The CDR3: CGGGDADTQYF. CDR3 nucleotide sequence: TGCGGGGGAGGGGATGCAGATACGCAGTATTTT.

The V gene is TRBV7-9, the J gene TRBJ2-1; D remains unclear. CDR1 and CDR2 from the germline V gene are SEHNR and FQNEAQ (reference sequence). The CDR3 totals 11 residues. V was shortened by 5 bases and J by 8 bases, with 7 bases between the two germline ends. The CDR3 region is CASSPQDEQFF. The DNA for the CDR3 is TGTGCCAGCAGCCCCCAAGATGAGCAGTTCTTC.

The genes are TRBV11-3 and TRBJ2-1; 7 bases are a match to TRBD1. Trimming removed 5 bases from V and 2 bases from J; junction bases left unmatched: 12. The CDR3 consists of 17 residues. Per the germline V gene, CDR1 is SGHNT and CDR2 is YENEEA. The CDR3 sequence is CASSPDGTDGAYNEQFF. For the CDR3, the DNA is TGTGCCAGCAGCCCCGATGGGACAGATGGGGCCTACAATGAGCAGTTCTTC.

Here the CDR3 DNA reads TGTGCCAGCAGCCTCCGACAGGGTAATACCGGGGAGCTGTTTTTT. Translation: CASSLRQGNTGELFF. V is TRBV5-4 and J is TRBJ2-2; the match to TRBD1 covers 7 bases. CDR3 length: 15 residues. Germline trimming cut 4 bases from V and 5 bases from J; bases unmatched to any gene: 8. The germline CDR1 and CDR2 sequences are SGHNT and YYREEE (reference sequence).

This chain links TRBV5-1 with TRBJ2-7; 7 bases align to TRBD1. Germline V gene data show CDR1 as SGHRS and CDR2 as YFSETQ. The CDR3 is made up of 13 amino acids. The J segment lost 7 bases and the V segment lost 0 bases, leaving 4 bases of the junction unmatched. The CDR3 protein is CASSLGQGREQYF. The CDR3 DNA reads TGCGCCAGCAGCTTGGGACAGGGACGGGAGCAGTACTTC. Combining the CDR3 with reference TRBV5-1 and TRBJ2-7 gives the whole variable domain KAGVTQTPRYLIKTRGQQVTLSCSPISGHRSVSWYQQTPGQGLQFLFEYFSETQRNKGNFPGRFSGRQFSNSRSEMNVSTLELGDSALYLCASSLGQGREQYFGPGTRLTVT.

The chain has TRBV7-7 and TRBJ2-5, with 12 nucleotides matching TRBD1. V shed 6 bases and J 10 bases; nucleotides not matched to a gene: 12. Per the germline V gene, CDR1 is SSHAT and CDR2 is FNYEAQ (reference sequence). This CDR3 comprises 15 residues. DNA of the CDR3: TGTGCCAGCAGTCAAGCGGGACAGGGGGCCTCCGGCCAGTACTTC. It translates to CASSQAGQGASGQYF.

V usage is TRBV7-3 and J usage is TRBJ2-3; possible D gene TRBD1, 5 bases. This CDR3 contains 14 residues. Trimming removed 3 bases from V and 5 bases from J, with 12 bases in between. Germline CDR1 is SGHTA and CDR2 is FQGTGA. The CDR3 DNA sequence: TGTGCCAGCAGCTTGGGTGGGGCCCTAGATACGCAGTATTTT. It is translated as CASSLGGALDTQYF.